A selection of T cell receptor beta chains follows, all from one sample in a study of Ad26.COV2.S vaccination and SARS-CoV-2 variants. Only in-frame clones appear in the TCRdb table, and some are missing; sequencing was by immunoSEQ multiplex PCR. The data contain fewer than 500,000 clones, about 93% of them singletons. This specimen consisted of peripheral blood, obtained in a trial of Ad26.COV2.S vaccine versus placebo. The receptors derive from a person aged 18 to 65 who received the Ad26.COV2.S COVID-19 vaccine or a placebo. The CDR3 runs from the conserved cysteine through the conserved F or W. A D gene is named only where the DNA matches it firmly. Not every row has a clone size; where given, it reads once, few, many or a size class.

d_call	v_call	clone_size	j_call	cdr3_nt	cdr3_aa
TRBD2	TRBV6-2/TRBV6-3	-	TRBJ2-5	TGTGCCAGCAGTTACTTGTTAGCGGGAGGGGTTCTAGAGACCCAGTACTTC	CASSYLLAGGVLETQYF
-	TRBV6-2/TRBV6-3	-	TRBJ2-7	TGTGCCAGCAGTCGGGACGACGAGCAGTACTTC	CASSRDDEQYF
TRBD1	TRBV6-2/TRBV6-3	-	TRBJ1-3	TGTGCCAGCAGCCCCGACAGGGAAGGCGGAAACACCATATATTTT	CASSPDREGGNTIYF
-	TRBV5-1	-	TRBJ2-3	TGCGCCAGCAGCTTGCGAACAGGGTCCACAGATACGCAGTATTTT	CASSLRTGSTDTQYF
-	TRBV4-3	-	TRBJ2-5	TGCGCCAGCAGCCAAGATCTAATGGAGACCCAGTACTTC	CASSQDLMETQYF
-	TRBV5-1	-	TRBJ1-2	TGCGCCAGCAGTTTAGGAAACTATGGCTACACCTTC	CASSLGNYGYTF
TRBD2	TRBV10-3	-	TRBJ2-7	TGTGCCATCAGCGAGGGCAGCGGGGGATCTCCCTACGAGCAGTACTTC	CAISEGSGGSPYEQYF
TRBD1	TRBV27	-	TRBJ2-7	TGTGCCAGCAGTTTTTACACAGGGGCCTACGAGCAGTACTTC	CASSFYTGAYEQYF
-	TRBV29-1	-	TRBJ2-2	TGCAGCGTTCCCGGAATGATCGGGGAGCTGTTTTTT	CSVPGMIGELFF
-	TRBV7-2	-	TRBJ2-7	TGTGCCAGCAGAATAGGACTAGGGGGAGACTACGAGCAGTACTTC	CASRIGLGGDYEQYF
TRBD1	TRBV5-6	-	TRBJ1-5	TGTGCCAGCAGCTTGGCACAGGGGGCAGGGCTGTATCAGCCCCAGCATTTT	CASSLAQGAGLYQPQHF
-	TRBV7-3	-	TRBJ2-5	TGTGCCAGCAGCCCCCTTGGGGGGGGCAGCGAGACCCAGTACTTC	CASSPLGGGSETQYF
TRBD1	TRBV9	-	TRBJ1-2	TGTGCCAGCAGCCCAACGACAGGGTCTTATGGCTACACCTTC	CASSPTTGSYGYTF
TRBD1	TRBV7-7	-	TRBJ2-2	TGTGCCAGCAGCAGGGACAGGGTGGGCCGGGAGCTGTTTTTT	CASSRDRVGRELFF
-	TRBV30	-	TRBJ2-2	TGTGCCTGGAATCCCAGAACCGGGGAGCTGTTTTTT	CAWNPRTGELFF
TRBD1	TRBV29-1	-	TRBJ1-4	TGCAGCGTTTCATTGACAGGGGCTGAAAAACTGTTTTTT	CSVSLTGAEKLFF
-	TRBV12-3/TRBV12-4	-	TRBJ2-2	TGTGCCAGCAGTTTAAGGGCCGGGGAGCTGTTTTTT	CASSLRAGELFF
-	TRBV15	-	TRBJ1-1	TGTGCCACCAGCAGGGACCGCGGGTTTACGGTTAGTGCTTTCTTT	CATSRDRGFTVSAFF
-	TRBV11-2	-	TRBJ2-1	TGTGCCAGCAGCTACCGCTACAATGAGCAGTTCTTC	CASSYRYNEQFF
-	TRBV5-4	-	TRBJ1-4	TGTGCCAGCAGCTCTGGAGCAACTAATGAAAAACTGTTTTTT	CASSSGATNEKLFF
-	TRBV6-6	-	TRBJ1-1	TGTGCCACCAATAGTGGGACTGAAGCTTTCTTT	CATNSGTEAFF
-	TRBV18	-	TRBJ1-3	TGTGCCAGCTCACCACTACACCCTCCCTCTGGAAACACCATATATTTT	CASSPLHPPSGNTIYF
-	TRBV11-2	once	TRBJ2-5	TGTGCCAGCGGATTCGGGACTGAGTACCAAGAGACCCAGTACTTC	CASGFGTEYQETQYF
TRBD2	TRBV11-3	-	TRBJ2-4	TGTGCCAGCAGCTTAAGCGGGGCCATAGCCAAAAACATTCAGTACTTC	CASSLSGAIAKNIQYF
-	TRBV5-8	-	TRBJ2-1	TGTGCCAGCAGTAGACAGTGGAATGAGCAGTTCTTC	CASSRQWNEQFF
TRBD1	TRBV4-1	-	TRBJ1-2	TGCGCCAGCAGCCAAGCGGGACAGGGGAACTATGGCTACACCTTC	CASSQAGQGNYGYTF
TRBD2	TRBV6-2/TRBV6-3	-	TRBJ2-6	TGTGCCAGCAGTTACTTGGTGGTAGCGGGAGCCGGGGCCAACGTCCTGACTTTC	CASSYLVVAGAGANVLTF
-	TRBV4-3	once	TRBJ1-6	TGCGCCAGCAGCCAAGATTTAGCAGATCGCTATAATTCACCCCTCCACTTT	CASSQDLADRYNSPLHF
-	TRBV5-4	few	TRBJ1-1	TGTGCCAGCAGCCTTCCGGGACGGCGGTCGACTGAAGCTTTCTTT	CASSLPGRRSTEAFF
TRBD2	TRBV6-4	few	TRBJ2-3	TGTGCCAGCTCTAGCGGGAGCACAGATACGCAGTATTTT	CASSSGSTDTQYF
TRBD2	TRBV2	-	TRBJ2-7	TGTGCCAGCAGTGAATCGGAACTAGCGGCTTACGAGCAGTACTTC	CASSESELAAYEQYF
TRBD2	TRBV9	-	TRBJ2-1	TGTGCCAGCAGCGCCCCGGGGGGGGACCTCTACAATGAGCAGTTCTTC	CASSAPGGDLYNEQFF
TRBD1	TRBV7-6	-	TRBJ1-2	TGTGCCAGCAGCTTAGAAGGACAGGGGGTGGGTGGCTACACCTTC	CASSLEGQGVGGYTF
TRBD2	TRBV30	-	TRBJ2-5	TGTGCCTGGAGTGTAACCAGCGGGAGGGGGGAGACCCAGTACTTC	CAWSVTSGRGETQYF
-	TRBV10-3	-	TRBJ1-6	TGTGCCATCAGTGAGTCGGGGAGGGGCTCCTATAATTCACCCCTCCACTTT	CAISESGRGSYNSPLHF
-	TRBV7-8	-	TRBJ2-5	TGTGCCAGCAGCCCAAGTCAAGAGACCCAGTACTTC	CASSPSQETQYF
-	TRBV7-6	-	TRBJ2-7	TGTGCCAGCAGCTTAGGTACCGCCGCCCACGAGCAGTACTTC	CASSLGTAAHEQYF
TRBD1	TRBV14	many	TRBJ1-6	TGTGCCAGCAGCGTGGGACAGGGGATTAATTCACCCCTCCACTTT	CASSVGQGINSPLHF
-	TRBV2	-	TRBJ2-1	TGTGCCAGCAGTGGCCCTGGCTCTGACTTTAGCTCCTACAATGAGCAGTTCTTC	CASSGPGSDFSSYNEQFF
TRBD2	TRBV5-4	-	TRBJ2-4	TGTGCCAGCAGCCCAATTACTAGCGGCTTTCAGTACTTC	CASSPITSGFQYF
-	TRBV11-3	-	TRBJ2-3	TGTGCCAGCAGCAACGACCCCACAGATACGCAGTATTTT	CASSNDPTDTQYF
-	TRBV5-4	once	TRBJ1-2	TGTGCCAGCAGCTTCAGGGATGTAGGCTACACCTTC	CASSFRDVGYTF
-	TRBV19	once	TRBJ2-3	TGTGCCAGTAGTATTCGGGCACCCACAGATACGCAGTATTTT	CASSIRAPTDTQYF
TRBD2	TRBV10-3	-	TRBJ2-1	TGTGCCATCAGTGACCAGACCGGGACTAGCTTTCGCGAGCAGTTCTTC	CAISDQTGTSFREQFF
-	TRBV27	-	TRBJ2-1	TGTGCCAGCAGGGGCCGAGTGGGAGGATACAATGAGCAGTTCTTC	CASRGRVGGYNEQFF
TRBD2	TRBV18	-	TRBJ2-2	TGTGCCAGCTCACGTTCTAGCGGGGCGAACACCGGGGAGCTGTTTTTT	CASSRSSGANTGELFF
TRBD1	TRBV6-6	once	TRBJ2-1	TGTGCCAGTAAGACAGGGCCTGGAAACAATGAGCAGTTCTTC	CASKTGPGNNEQFF
TRBD2	TRBV28	-	TRBJ2-7	TGTGCCAGCAGTTTAGGGAGCGGGAGGGCCTACGAGCAGTACTTC	CASSLGSGRAYEQYF
TRBD1	TRBV27	once	TRBJ2-3	TGTGCCAGCAGCACCGGGACAGGGGAAAACACAGATACGCAGTATTTT	CASSTGTGENTDTQYF
-	TRBV4-3	-	TRBJ1-2	TGCGCCAGCAGCCACCGAGTGGCGGACGAAAAAGTCGCCTTC	CASSHRVADEKVAF